This TCR beta chain was retrieved from a study of cytomegalovirus exposure and HLA in healthy donors. On the study more broadly: The same platform was used for the 120 validation repertoires and the roughly 700 first-cohort repertoires, a later analysis reported. Findings of the study overall: Cytomegalovirus association was listed for around 180 TCR beta chains.

The assay was immunoSEQ multiplex PCR, and TCRdb's table has in-frame clones only and misses some. Of approximately 170,000 clones in the sample, 91% are singletons; the top ten hold about 3%. Donors were drawn from the approximately 120-subject validation cohort, separate from the roughly 670-subject first cohort. This clone was picked up one time. Its antigen is unknown. CDR1 and CDR2 from the germline V gene are MNHEY and SVGAGI. The CDR3 consists of 16 residues. Germline trimming cut 8 bases from V and 1 base from J; bases unmatched to any gene: 6. Sequenced sample: PBMCs. The V call is TRBV6-5, the J call TRBJ2-3, with 13 nucleotides matching TRBD2. The origin of this receptor is a woman between 18 and 30 years old in good health and CMV-seropositive. CDR3 bases: TGTGCCAGCGGTTCCGGGACTAGCGGGGGCACAGATACGCAGTATTTT. Translated, it gives CASGSGTSGGTDTQYF.